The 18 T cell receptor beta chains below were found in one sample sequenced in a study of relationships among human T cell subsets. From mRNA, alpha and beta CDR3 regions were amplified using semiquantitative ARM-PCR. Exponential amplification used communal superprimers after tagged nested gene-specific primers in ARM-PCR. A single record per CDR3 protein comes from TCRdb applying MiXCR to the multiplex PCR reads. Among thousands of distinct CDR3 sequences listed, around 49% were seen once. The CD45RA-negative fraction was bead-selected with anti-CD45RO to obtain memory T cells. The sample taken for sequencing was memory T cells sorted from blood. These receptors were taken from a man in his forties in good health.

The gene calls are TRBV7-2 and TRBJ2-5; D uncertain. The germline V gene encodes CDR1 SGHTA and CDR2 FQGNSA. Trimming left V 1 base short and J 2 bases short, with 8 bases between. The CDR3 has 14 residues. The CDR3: CASSLDSGQETQYF. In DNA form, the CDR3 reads TGTGCCAGCAGCTTAGATTCAGGTCAAGAGACCCAGTACTTC.

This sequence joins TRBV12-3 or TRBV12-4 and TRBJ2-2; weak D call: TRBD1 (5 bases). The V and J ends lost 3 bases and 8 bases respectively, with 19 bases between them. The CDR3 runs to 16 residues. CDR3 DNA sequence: TGTGCCAGCAGTTTCCCCTCCAGGGTTCCAAGAGGGGAGCTGTTTTTT. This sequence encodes CASSFPSRVPRGELFF.

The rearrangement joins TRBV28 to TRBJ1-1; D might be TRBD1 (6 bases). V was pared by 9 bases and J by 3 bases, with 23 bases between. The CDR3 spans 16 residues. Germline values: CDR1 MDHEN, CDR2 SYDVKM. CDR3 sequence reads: CASETGGHGVDTEAFF. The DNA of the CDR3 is TGTGCCAGTGAAACGGGGGGGCATGGTGTAGACACTGAAGCTTTCTTT.

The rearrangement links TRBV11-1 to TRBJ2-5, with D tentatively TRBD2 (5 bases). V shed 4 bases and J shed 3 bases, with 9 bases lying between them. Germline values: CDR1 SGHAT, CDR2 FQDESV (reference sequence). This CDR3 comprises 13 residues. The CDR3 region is CASSSSGKETQYF. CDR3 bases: TGTGCCAGCAGCTCCAGCGGTAAAGAGACCCAGTACTTC.

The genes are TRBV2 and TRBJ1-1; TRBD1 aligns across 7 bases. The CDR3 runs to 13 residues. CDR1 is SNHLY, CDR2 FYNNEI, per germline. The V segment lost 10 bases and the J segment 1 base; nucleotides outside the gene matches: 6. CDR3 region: CATSRDRNTEAFF. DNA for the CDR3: TGTGCCACCTCCCGGGACAGGAACACTGAAGCTTTCTTT.

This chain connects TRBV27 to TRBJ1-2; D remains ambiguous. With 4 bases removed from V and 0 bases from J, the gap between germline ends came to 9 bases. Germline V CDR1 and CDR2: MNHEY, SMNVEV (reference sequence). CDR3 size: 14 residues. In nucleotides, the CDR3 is TGTGCCAGCAGTTCCATCTCTACTAACTATGGCTACACCTTC. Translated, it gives CASSSISTNYGYTF.

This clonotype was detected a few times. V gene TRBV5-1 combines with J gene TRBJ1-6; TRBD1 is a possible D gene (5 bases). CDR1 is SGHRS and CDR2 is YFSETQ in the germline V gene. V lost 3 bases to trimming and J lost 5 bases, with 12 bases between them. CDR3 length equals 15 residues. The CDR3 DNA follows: TGCGCCAGCAGCTCCAACGGGGCGAATAATTCACCCCTCCACTTT. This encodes CASSSNGANNSPLHF.

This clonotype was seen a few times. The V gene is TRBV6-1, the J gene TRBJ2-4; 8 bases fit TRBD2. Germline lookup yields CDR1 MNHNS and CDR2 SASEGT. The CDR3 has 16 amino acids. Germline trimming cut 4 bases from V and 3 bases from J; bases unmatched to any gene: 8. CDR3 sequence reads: CASSARGGLVKNIQYF. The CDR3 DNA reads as TGTGCCAGCAGTGCCCGGGGGGGGCTGGTCAAAAACATTCAGTACTTC.

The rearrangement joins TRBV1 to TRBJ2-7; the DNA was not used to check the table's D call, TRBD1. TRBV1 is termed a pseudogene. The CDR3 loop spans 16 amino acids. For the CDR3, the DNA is TGCACCAGCAGCCAACCTGGGGACAGGAGCTCCTACGAGCAGTACTTC. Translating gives CTSSQPGDRSSYEQYF.

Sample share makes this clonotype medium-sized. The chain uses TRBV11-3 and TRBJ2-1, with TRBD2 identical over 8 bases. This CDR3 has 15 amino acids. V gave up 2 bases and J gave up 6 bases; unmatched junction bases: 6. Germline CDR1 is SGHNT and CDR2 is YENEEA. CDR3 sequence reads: CASSLSGGVINEQFF. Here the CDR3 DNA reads TGTGCCAGCAGCTTATCGGGAGGGGTAATCAATGAGCAGTTCTTC.

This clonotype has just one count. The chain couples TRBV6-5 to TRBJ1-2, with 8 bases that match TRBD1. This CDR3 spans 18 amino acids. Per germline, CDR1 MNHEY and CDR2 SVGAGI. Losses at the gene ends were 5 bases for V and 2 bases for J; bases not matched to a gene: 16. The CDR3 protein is CASSTNPRGRVSNYGYTF. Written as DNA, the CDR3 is TGTGCCAGCAGTACCAACCCCAGGGGGCGCGTCTCCAACTATGGCTACACCTTC.

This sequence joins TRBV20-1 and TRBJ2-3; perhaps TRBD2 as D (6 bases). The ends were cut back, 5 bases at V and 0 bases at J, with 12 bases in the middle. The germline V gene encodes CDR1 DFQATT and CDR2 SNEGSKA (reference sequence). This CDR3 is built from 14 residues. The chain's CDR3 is CSASGGASTDTQYF. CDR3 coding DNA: TGCAGTGCTTCCGGGGGTGCTAGCACAGATACGCAGTATTTT.

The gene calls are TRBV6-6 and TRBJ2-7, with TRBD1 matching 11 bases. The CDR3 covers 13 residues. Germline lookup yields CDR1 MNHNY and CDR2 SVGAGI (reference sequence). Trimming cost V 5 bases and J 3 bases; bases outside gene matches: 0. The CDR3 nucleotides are TGTGCCAGCAGTGGGACAGGGGGCTACGAGCAGTACTTC. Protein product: CASSGTGGYEQYF.

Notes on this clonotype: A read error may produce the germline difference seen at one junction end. In nucleotides, the CDR3 is TGTGCTAGCAGCCCGGGGAACCAAGAGACCCAGTACTTC. This translates into CASSPGNQETQYF. The V call is TRBV7-7, the J call TRBJ2-5; possible D gene TRBD2, 5 bases. There are 13 residues in the CDR3. Germline V gives CDR1 SSHAT, CDR2 FNYEAQ (reference sequence).

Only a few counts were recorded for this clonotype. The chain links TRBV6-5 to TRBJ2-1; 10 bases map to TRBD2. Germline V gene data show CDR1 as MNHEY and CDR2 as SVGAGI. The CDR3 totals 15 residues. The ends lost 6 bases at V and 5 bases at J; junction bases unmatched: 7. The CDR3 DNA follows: TGTGCCAGCAGAGAGCGGGGGGGACGGAACAATGAGCAGTTCTTC. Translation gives CASRERGGRNNEQFF.

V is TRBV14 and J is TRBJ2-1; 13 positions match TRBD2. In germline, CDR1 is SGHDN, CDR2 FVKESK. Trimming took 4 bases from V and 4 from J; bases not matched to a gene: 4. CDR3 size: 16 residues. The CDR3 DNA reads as TGTGCCAGCAGCCTCGGACTAGCGGGAGCTTACAATGAGCAGTTCTTC. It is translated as CASSLGLAGAYNEQFF.

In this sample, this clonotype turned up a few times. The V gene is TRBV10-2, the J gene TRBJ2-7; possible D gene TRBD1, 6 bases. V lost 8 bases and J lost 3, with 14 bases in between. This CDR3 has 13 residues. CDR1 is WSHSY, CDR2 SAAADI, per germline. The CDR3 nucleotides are TGCGCCAGCCAAGGGGGAGACAACTACGAGCAGTACTTC. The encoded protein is CASQGGDNYEQYF.

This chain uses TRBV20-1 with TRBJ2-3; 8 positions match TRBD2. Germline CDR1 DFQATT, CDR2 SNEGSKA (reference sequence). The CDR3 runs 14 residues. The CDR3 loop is CSVGTRSQTDTQYF. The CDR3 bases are TGCAGCGTGGGGACTAGGTCCCAAACAGATACGCAGTATTTT.